This T cell receptor beta chain was retrieved from a study of glioma-infiltrating T cells after dendritic cell vaccination. Documented time point: after dendritic cell vaccination, including at tumor progression/relapse. Some clones are missing from TCRdb's copy, which holds only in-frame ones; the method was immunoSEQ multiplex PCR. This sample has 20,000 to 30,000 clones; approximately 89% occur once, and the top ten carry around 2.9%. This clone has just a few counts. V was trimmed by 4 bases and J by 3 bases, leaving 10 bases between them. Germline CDR1 is SGHRS and CDR2 is YFSETQ. This CDR3 has 13 residues.

The clonotype was recovered from a human donor with glioblastoma. The chain combines TRBV5-1 with TRBJ2-5, with D uncertain. The sequencing used blood, collected after dendritic cell vaccination. The CDR3, as DNA: TGCGCCAGCAGCGGAGAGGTGAAAGAGACCCAGTACTTC. It specifies CASSGEVKETQYF.